Reported below is one TCR beta chain. In the original analysis: Estimated nucleated cell counts came from reference gene primer amplification. Here immunoSEQ multiplex PCR was the method, and the copy in TCRdb shows in-frame clones only, minus some. Clonal size and the V and J genes are those of that table, whereas D and trimming came from the DNA. The sample carries 100,000 to 120,000 clones, 85% to 90% recorded once. This specimen belongs to a study of blood T cell repertoires in COVID-19. Study summary: Whether acute or convalescent, the COVID-19 samples came from the United States, Italy and Spain. PBMCs, B-cell-depleted T cells, or T cells provided the cDNA or gDNA that made up the material.

The sequenced sample consisted of peripheral blood. This TCR was recovered from a woman aged 45-59 years with acute or convalescent COVID-19.

The CDR3 protein is CASSMTSGTSSYNEQFF. In nucleotides, the CDR3 is TGTGCCAGCAGCATGACTAGCGGGACTTCTTCCTACAATGAGCAGTTCTTC. This rearrangement joins TRBV7-2 to TRBJ2-1, with 11 bases aligning to TRBD2. J lost 1 base, V lost 5 bases, and 7 bases had no gene match. Germline CDR1 and CDR2: SGHTA and FQGNSA. This CDR3 comprises 17 residues.